One sample yielded the 32 T cell receptor beta chains listed below, sequenced in a study of blood T cell repertoires in COVID-19. Profiled with immunoSEQ multiplex PCR; TCRdb holds only in-frame clones, not every one. The profile shows fewer than 500,000 clones, about 87% of them singletons. The sample consisted of PBMCs or T cells enriched from blood (not recorded which). These receptors all stem from a man aged 25-45 years who had recovered from COVID-19.

The CDR3 loop is CASSPQGQGPRLYQPQHF. The CDR3 nucleotides read TGTGCCAGCAGCCCACAAGGGCAGGGCCCGCGACTTTATCAGCCCCAGCATTTT. V gene TRBV14 combines with J gene TRBJ1-5; TRBD1 might be the D (5 bases). With 4 bases removed from V and 5 bases from J, the gap between germline ends came to 24 bases. This CDR3 spans 18 amino acids. Germline CDR1 is SGHDN and CDR2 is FVKESK.

As regards this clone: Mismatch with germline at one junction end may stem from a read error. The chain uses TRBV29-1 and TRBJ1-5, with a tentative D call TRBD1 (5 bases). Germline-derived CDR1 and CDR2 are SQVTM and ANQGSEA. The CDR3 is made up of 12 amino acids. The CDR3: CSVEFSGQVRYF. CDR3 nucleotide sequence: TGCAGCGTTGAATTCTCAGGGCAGGTTCGGTATTTT.

This chain links TRBV27 with TRBJ2-1; possible D gene TRBD2, 5 bases. The V end was cut by 0 bases, the J end by 15 bases, with 12 bases between. The CDR3 runs to 12 residues. Germline V gene lookup returns CDR1 MNHEY and CDR2 SMNVEV (reference sequence). Here the CDR3 reads CASSLSEADRFF. DNA for the CDR3: TGTGCCAGCAGTTTATCGGAGGCCGACCGGTTCTTC.

The gene calls are TRBV27 and TRBJ2-5; the D is unclear. Between the trimmed V and J ends, which lost 5 bases and 5 bases, there was a span of 12 bases. CDR3 length: 13 residues. The germline gives CDR1 MNHEY, CDR2 SMNVEV (reference sequence). DNA of the CDR3: TGTGCCAGCAGTGCCCGAGACGGGGAGACCCAGTACTTC. The encoded protein is CASSARDGETQYF.

The chain employs TRBV7-2 and TRBJ1-4, with 9 bases identical to TRBD1. Trimming cost V 5 bases and J 7 bases; bases outside gene matches: 5. The CDR3 is 14 residues long. Germline lookup yields CDR1 SGHTA and CDR2 FQGNSA. In DNA, the CDR3 is TGTGCCAGCAGCCCCGACAGGGGGGGTGAAAAACTGTTTTTT. Its protein product is CASSPDRGGEKLFF. Supplemented by reference TRBV7-2 and TRBJ1-4, the full variable domain reads GAGVSQSPSNKVTEKGKDVELRCDPISGHTALYWYRQSLGQGLEFLIYFQGNSAPDKSGLPSDRFSAERTGGSVSTLTIQRTQQEDSAVYLCASSPDRGGEKLFFGSGTQLSVL.

This rearrangement joins TRBV11-2 to TRBJ1-1, with D unclear. With 3 bases removed from V and 1 base from J, the gap between germline ends came to 6 bases. This CDR3 contains 13 residues. Per the germline V gene, CDR1 is SGHAT and CDR2 is FQNNGV. The chain's CDR3 is CASSFVRNTEAFF. The CDR3 region has the DNA TGTGCCAGCAGCTTTGTCAGGAACACTGAAGCTTTCTTT.

CDR3 protein: CASSLAGDSFTDTQYF. In DNA form, the CDR3 reads TGTGCCAGCAGCTTAGCGGGTGACAGCTTCACAGATACGCAGTATTTT. The V gene is TRBV7-6, the J gene TRBJ2-3, with D tentatively TRBD1 (5 bases). This CDR3 comprises 16 residues. Deletions cut 0 bases from V and 2 bases from J, with 12 bases between. The germline gives CDR1 SGHVS, CDR2 FNYEAQ.

The count of this clone is one. This chain uses TRBV7-2 with TRBJ2-7, with D possibly being TRBD2 (5 bases). Deletions cut 2 bases from V and 0 bases from J, with 17 bases between. CDR1 and CDR2 from the germline V gene are SGHTA and FQGNSA. This CDR3 contains 17 residues. The CDR3 region has the DNA TGTGCCAGCAGCTTACGAATCACCGGGAAATTCTCCTACGAGCAGTACTTC. This translates into CASSLRITGKFSYEQYF.

The chain recombines TRBV4-1 with TRBJ2-3, with D maybe TRBD1 (6 bases). The CDR3 length is 15 residues. Germline values: CDR1 MGHRA, CDR2 YSYEKL. The V gene lost 2 bases and the J gene lost 4 bases, with 13 bases spanning the gap. Here the CDR3 reads CASSQYIGGADTQYF. Here the CDR3 DNA reads TGCGCCAGCAGCCAATACATAGGGGGAGCAGATACGCAGTATTTT.

The chain recombines TRBV12-3 or TRBV12-4 with TRBJ2-3; no definite D call. This CDR3 has 12 amino acids. The V end was cut by 6 bases, the J end by 2 bases, with 6 bases between. The CDR3 loop is CASSDNTDTQYF. CDR3 bases: TGTGCCAGCAGCGACAACACAGATACGCAGTATTTT.

This clone occurred many times. V gene TRBV6-1 combines with J gene TRBJ1-1; D remains ambiguous. The CDR3 is 10 residues long. Trimming took off 3 bases at V and 13 bases at J, with 9 bases between the two ends. Germline CDR1 MNHNS, CDR2 SASEGT. The CDR3 loop is CASSDSRRFF. CDR3 nucleotides: TGTGCCAGCAGTGATTCCAGGCGTTTCTTT.

In DNA form, the CDR3 reads TGTGCCAGCAGCTTACGGCTAGCGGGGGGTTCGGATACGCAGTATTTT. This sequence encodes CASSLRLAGGSDTQYF. The chain recombines TRBV7-2 with TRBJ2-3, with 11 bases identical to TRBD2. Trimming at V came to 2 bases and at J to 6 bases, leaving 7 bases not matched to a gene. The CDR3 extends over 16 amino acids. CDR1 is SGHTA and CDR2 is FQGNSA in the germline V gene.

V is TRBV19 and J is TRBJ1-3; D is unresolved. Between the trimmed V and J ends, which lost 3 bases and 0 bases, there was a span of 9 bases. The CDR3 extends over 15 amino acids. Germline CDR1 and CDR2: LNHDA and SQIVND (reference sequence). The CDR3 nucleotides are TGTGCCAGTAGTATCACAGTGACCTCTGGAAACACCATATATTTT. It codes for CASSITVTSGNTIYF.

The V gene is TRBV4-3, the J gene TRBJ1-6; possible D gene TRBD1, 6 bases. The CDR3 is 12 amino acids. The germline V and J ends were trimmed by 6 bases and 13 bases, with 13 bases remaining between them. Germline-derived CDR1 and CDR2 are LGHNA and YSLEER. As DNA, the CDR3 is TGCGCCAGCAGGGGCTTAGGGGGTCCCCTCCACTTT. Translating gives CASRGLGGPLHF.

V gene TRBV7-8 combines with J gene TRBJ2-7, with D perhaps TRBD1 (5 bases). V lost 0 bases, J lost 2 bases, and 11 bases lay in between. Germline V gene lookup returns CDR1 SGHVS and CDR2 FQNEAQ. There are 15 residues in the CDR3. CDR3 coding DNA: TGTGCCAGCAGCTTAGCAAAGGGGAACCCCTACGAGCAGTACTTC. As protein: CASSLAKGNPYEQYF.

This chain connects TRBV5-6 to TRBJ2-3, with TRBD1 identical over 8 bases. This CDR3 is 15 amino acids long. CDR1 SGHDT and CDR2 YYEEEE come from the germline V gene. The trim removed 0 bases at V and 5 bases at J, leaving 5 bases unmatched. The DNA of the CDR3 is TGTGCCAGCAGCTTGGTCAGGGGGCAAGGAGATACGCAGTATTTT. Its translation is CASSLVRGQGDTQYF.

This chain joins TRBV5-1 and TRBJ1-1; perhaps TRBD1 as D (6 bases). This CDR3 has 14 amino acids. CDR1 is SGHRS, CDR2 YFSETQ, per germline. V was trimmed by 3 bases and J by 0 bases, leaving 9 bases between them. The CDR3 nucleotides read TGCGCCAGCAGCTCCAGGGGAATGAACACTGAAGCTTTCTTT. The encoded protein is CASSSRGMNTEAFF.

V gene TRBV6-2 or TRBV6-3 combines with J gene TRBJ1-1, with D maybe TRBD1 (6 bases). Between the trimmed V and J ends, which lost 6 bases and 6 bases, there was a span of 14 bases. Germline CDR1 and CDR2: MNHEY and SVGEGT. The CDR3 is 13 amino acids. The CDR3 sequence is CASSPGQIAEAFF. Here the CDR3 DNA reads TGTGCCAGCAGCCCCGGACAGATCGCTGAAGCTTTCTTT.

This chain joins TRBV6-1 and TRBJ1-5; a possible D gene is TRBD1 (6 bases). Germline V gene data show CDR1 as MNHNS and CDR2 as SASEGT. Trimming removed 2 bases at V and 6 bases at J, with 11 bases between. The CDR3 has 14 amino acids. CDR3 sequence reads: CASSEIWGPQPQHF. For the CDR3, the DNA is TGTGCCAGCAGTGAAATTTGGGGGCCTCAGCCCCAGCATTTT.

The chain links TRBV9 to TRBJ2-3; D remains unclear. V was pared by 4 bases and J by 1 base, with 16 bases between. CDR3 length: 16 amino acids. The germline V gene encodes CDR1 SGDLS and CDR2 YYNGEE. CDR3 amino acids: CASSLLSTQGTDTQYF. The CDR3 DNA sequence: TGTGCCAGCAGCCTCCTTTCGACACAAGGCACAGATACGCAGTATTTT. The full variable domain, in which reference TRBV9 and TRBJ2-3 provide the parts outside the CDR3, is DSGVTQTPKHLITATGQRVTLRCSPRSGDLSVYWYQQSLDQGLQFLIQYYNGEERAKGNILERFSAQQFPDLHSELNLSSLELGDSALYFCASSLLSTQGTDTQYFGPGTRLTVL.

The chain employs TRBV2 and TRBJ1-2, with a possible D match to TRBD1 (5 bases). Trimming cost V 1 base and J 3 bases, with 12 bases left between them. Per the germline V gene, CDR1 is SNHLY and CDR2 is FYNNEI. The CDR3 totals 15 residues. CDR3 DNA sequence: TGTGCCAGCAGTGAAGTCCCTCCGGGGGACTATGGCTACACCTTC. Amino acids: CASSEVPPGDYGYTF.

Of note for this clone: One end of the junction is discordant with germline, which a read error may explain. CDR3 coding DNA: TGTGCCAGCATTGAACATTTTAATCAGCCCCAGCATTTT. Translated: CASIEHFNQPQHF. The gene calls are TRBV6-1 and TRBJ1-5; no definite D call. Germline CDR1 reads MNHNS; CDR2 reads SASEGT. This CDR3 comprises 13 residues.

This chain connects TRBV9 to TRBJ2-5, with 11 bases fitting TRBD2. V was pared by 0 bases and J by 5 bases, with 12 bases of the junction left unmatched. The CDR3 is 18 amino acids. Germline values: CDR1 SGDLS, CDR2 YYNGEE. CDR3 sequence reads: CASSVDPQTSGGRETQYF. CDR3 DNA: TGTGCCAGCAGCGTAGACCCCCAAACTAGCGGGGGAAGGGAGACCCAGTACTTC.

The chain joins TRBV4-2 to TRBJ2-1; 8 positions match TRBD2. The CDR3 is made up of 17 amino acids. Germline V lookup: CDR1 LGHNA, CDR2 YNFKEQ. V trimming: 3 bases; J trimming: 9 bases; junction bases outside the gene matches: 16. In DNA form, the CDR3 reads TGTGCCAGCAGCCAGCCCCCGGGCGGGGGGCCGTGGGGTGAGCAGTTCTTC. The encoded protein is CASSQPPGGGPWGEQFF.

The CDR3 loop reads CASSYRGPPGELFF. Here the CDR3 DNA reads TGTGCCAGCAGTTACAGGGGGCCTCCCGGGGAGCTGTTTTTT. This chain links TRBV7-2 with TRBJ2-2, with 9 bases matching TRBD1. The CDR3 is made up of 14 amino acids. Germline V lookup: CDR1 SGHTA, CDR2 FQGNSA. V trimming: 6 bases; J trimming: 6 bases; junction bases outside the gene matches: 5.

This clone was detected once. CDR3 DNA: TGTGCCAGCAGCCACGATGTTGAGGGTAATCAGCCCCAGCATTTT. Its protein product is CASSHDVEGNQPQHF. The chain has TRBV4-2 and TRBJ1-5, with D unresolved. Trimming took off 3 bases at V and 4 bases at J, with 13 bases between the two ends. Looked up from germline, CDR1 is LGHNA and CDR2 is YNFKEQ. The CDR3 length is 15 residues.

The chain joins TRBV7-9 to TRBJ1-1; TRBD1 aligns across 10 bases. CDR3 length: 16 amino acids. V dropped 5 bases and J dropped 3; count of bases not matched to a gene: 9. The germline CDR1 and CDR2 sequences are SEHNR and FQNEAQ (reference sequence). CDR3 nucleotides: TGTGCCAGCAGCAGAGACAGGGGGCTTATGTACACTGAAGCTTTCTTT. Encoded protein: CASSRDRGLMYTEAFF. Combining the CDR3 with reference TRBV7-9 and TRBJ1-1 gives the whole variable domain DTGVSQNPRHKITKRGQNVTFRCDPISEHNRLYWYRQTLGQGPEFLTYFQNEAQLEKSRLLSDRFSAERPKGSFSTLEIQRTEQGDSAMYLCASSRDRGLMYTEAFFGQGTRLTVV.

The rearrangement joins TRBV4-3 to TRBJ2-7, with a possible D match to TRBD1 (5 bases). The germline V and J ends were trimmed by 0 bases and 2 bases, with 11 bases remaining between them. In germline, CDR1 is LGHNA, CDR2 YSLEER. CDR3 size: 15 residues. CDR3: CASSQDVGAPYEQYF. CDR3 nucleotides: TGCGCCAGCAGCCAAGATGTAGGGGCCCCCTACGAGCAGTACTTC.

The genes are TRBV7-9 and TRBJ2-5; D possibly corresponds to TRBD2 (5 bases). The V and J ends lost 4 bases and 1 base respectively, with 16 bases between them. The CDR3 has 16 amino acids. Germline V lookup: CDR1 SEHNR, CDR2 FQNEAQ (reference sequence). The CDR3 sequence is CASSSGGRVRQETQYF. The CDR3 DNA reads as TGTGCCAGCAGCTCTGGAGGCCGGGTACGCCAAGAGACCCAGTACTTC.

The V call is TRBV7-9, the J call TRBJ1-1; TRBD1 aligns across 8 bases. Germline V gene lookup returns CDR1 SEHNR and CDR2 FQNEAQ (reference sequence). With V trimmed by 3 bases and J by 4 bases, 7 bases remained unmatched. The CDR3 consists of 15 residues. The DNA for the CDR3 is TGTGCCAGCAGCTTCGGACAGGGAACGGTCACTGAAGCTTTCTTT. Encoded protein: CASSFGQGTVTEAFF.

The V gene is TRBV3-1 (or the pseudogene TRBV3-2), the J gene TRBJ1-6; no clear D. Germline CDR1 and CDR2: LGHDT and YNNKEL (reference sequence). The CDR3 spans 14 residues. The ends were cut back, 4 bases at V and 12 bases at J, with 16 bases in the middle. CDR3 loop: CASSLEGSRRPLHF. The CDR3 DNA reads TGTGCCAGCAGCCTTGAGGGCAGCCGTCGACCCCTCCACTTT.

The chain uses TRBV11-2 and TRBJ1-4; a weak D match, TRBD1 (5 bases). V was clipped by 3 bases and J by 5 bases, with 10 bases between them. The CDR3 is made up of 14 amino acids. Germline V gives CDR1 SGHAT, CDR2 FQNNGV. The CDR3 here is CASSFFRGNEKLFF. The DNA for the CDR3 is TGTGCCAGCAGCTTTTTCCGGGGGAATGAAAAACTGTTTTTT.